This T cell receptor beta chain was sequenced for a study of blood T cell repertoires in COVID-19 (dated by TCRdb to 2018 to 2021). Regarding the research as a whole: Collaborator samples came from the United States, Italy and Spain and covered acute and convalescent phases of COVID-19. The material from the prospective study consisted of cDNA or gDNA derived from T cells, B-cell-depleted T cells, or PBMCs. Subjects who had been exposed to COVID-19, were actively infected with it, or had recovered from it provided the deeply sampled blood TCRbeta repertoires that made up the dataset. The repertoires were made available in a free public database intended to serve as a resource for research on the immune response to SARS-CoV-2. Samples came from the ongoing ImmuneRACE study (first 160 participants) plus 1,254 subjects from 6 global collaborators. The sample metadata nearly always contained a de-identified subject ID, COVID-19 status, age in years and sex. HLA class I and class II types, where available, came from metadata supplied by the sample provider rather than from assay-based typing. On the study overall, not on this receptor specifically: How much clinical and demographic metadata was included differed by source and by participant, and the metadata was provided uncurated.

The collaborating institutions used their own protocols to collect whole blood in K2EDTA tubes. For TCRbeta analysis, collaborators shipped samples in one of three forms: frozen whole blood, isolated PBMCs, or DNA extracted from either of those sample types. Counted from cysteine to phenylalanine, this CDR3 has 14 amino acids. Here the CDR3 DNA is all that survives: 42 bases in frame from base 1. The germline V and J ends show losses of 7 bases and 5 bases respectively, and no gene match explains 7 bases of the junction. From a lookup of the germline V gene (reference sequence), CDR1 and CDR2 are LNHDA and SQIVND. This clone showed up just once. No antigen is known for it. Qualities for individual bases were not recorded, and no much larger clone is one base off. TCRbeta CDR3 regions were amplified from genomic DNA by means of the immunoSEQ Assay, a bias-controlled multiplex PCR. In the authors' own workflow: The number of nucleated cells in each sample was estimated by amplification of reference gene primers within the assay. To quantify the absolute abundance of each unique TCRbeta CDR3 rearrangement, sequence reads were collapsed and filtered. For each sample, productive Simpson clonality was calculated by taking the square root of Simpson's diversity index across productive rearrangements. The table was pulled from immuneACCESS by TCRdb, which kept in-frame rearrangements only. Such tables lose some clones; where checked, under half of the loss comes from unresolved V genes, and the rest has no known cause. That table gives V, J and clone size, and the DNA gave D and trimming. For this sample the table gives 160,000 or so clones, of which 80% to 90% were detected only once. About 2.5% of the sample lies in the top ten.

The specimen was peripheral blood. The chain uses TRBV19 and TRBJ1-5, with 8 junctional bases fitting TRBD1. This sequence was found in a woman aged 65 to 85 with acute or convalescent COVID-19. The sequenced DNA is TGTGCCAGTACCTCTTACAGGGGGTATCAGCCCCAGCATTTT. It translates to CASTSYRGYQPQHF.